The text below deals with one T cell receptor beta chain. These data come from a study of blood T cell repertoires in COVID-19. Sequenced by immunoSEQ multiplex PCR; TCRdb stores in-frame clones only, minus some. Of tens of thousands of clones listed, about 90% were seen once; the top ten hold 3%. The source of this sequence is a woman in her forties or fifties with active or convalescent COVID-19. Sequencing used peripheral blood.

The CDR3 loop reads CASSSKVGGQETQYF. The DNA for the CDR3 is TGTGCCAGCAGCTCCAAGGTGGGGGGGCAAGAGACCCAGTACTTC. The V call is TRBV11-2, the J call TRBJ2-5; 7 nucleotides match TRBD2. With 4 bases clipped from V and 2 bases from J, the junction kept 7 bases outside the gene matches. The length of the CDR3 is 15 residues. The germline CDR1 and CDR2 sequences are SGHAT and FQNNGV.